This TCR beta chain was obtained from a study of control samples from healthy donors and cancer patients. CDR1 LGHDT and CDR2 YNNKEL come from the germline V gene (reference sequence). V was shortened by 0 bases and J by 4 bases, with 4 bases between the two germline ends. The CDR3 has 13 amino acids. TCRdb's copy holds only in-frame clones and misses some; the assay was immunoSEQ multiplex PCR. Among around 150,000 clones, approximately 94% were seen once, and the ten largest hold less than 15%. The chain uses TRBV3-1 (or the pseudogene TRBV3-2) and TRBJ1-5; no clear D. The sample was PBMCs. The sequence was collected from a man in his 60s with colorectal cancer. The CDR3 loop is CASSQDGNQPQHF. The CDR3 DNA follows: TGTGCCAGCAGCCAAGATGGGAATCAGCCCCAGCATTTT.